The clone carrying this TCR beta chain came up many times. Its antigen remains unknown. The CDR3 runs 17 residues. The germline V gene has CDR1 SGHTA and CDR2 FQGNSA. The junction had 6 bases not matched to a gene; V was cut back by 2 bases and J by 2 bases. From the reads, TCRdb called clonotypes with MiXCR, one entry per CDR3 protein. This sample carries fewer than 1,000,000 distinct CDR3 sequences, 30% to 40% of them seen once, and the ten largest clones take 10% to 15%. These data belong to a study of T cell repertoires in cytomegalovirus infection. Looking at the study overall: Indicated by public TCR beta signatures were CMV infection and matching HLA type.

The sequencing used cultured CD8+ T cells from PBMCs, collected from culture after CMV antigen stimulation. This TCR derives from a human donor in good health (CMV status not recorded). Some clones in this sample may be carry-over from other donors' samples. The chain is built from TRBV7-2 and TRBJ2-1; 10 nucleotides line up with TRBD2. The CDR3 sequence is CASSLLSGGGPYNEQFF. CDR3 nucleotide sequence: TGTGCCAGCAGCTTATTAAGCGGGGGGGGGCCCTACAATGAGCAGTTCTTC.